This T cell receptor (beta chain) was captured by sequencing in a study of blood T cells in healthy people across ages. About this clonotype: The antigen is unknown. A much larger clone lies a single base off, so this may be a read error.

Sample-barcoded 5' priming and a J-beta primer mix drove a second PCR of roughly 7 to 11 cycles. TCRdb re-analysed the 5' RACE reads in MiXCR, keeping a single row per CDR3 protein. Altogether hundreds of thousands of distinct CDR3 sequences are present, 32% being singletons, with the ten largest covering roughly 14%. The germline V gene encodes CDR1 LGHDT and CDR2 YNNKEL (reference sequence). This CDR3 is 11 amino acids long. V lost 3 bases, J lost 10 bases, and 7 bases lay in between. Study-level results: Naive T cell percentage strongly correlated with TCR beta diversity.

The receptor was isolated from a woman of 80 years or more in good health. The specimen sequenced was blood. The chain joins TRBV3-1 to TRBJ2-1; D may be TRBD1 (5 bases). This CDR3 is CASSQDIEQFF. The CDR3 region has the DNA TGTGCCAGCAGCCAGGACATAGAGCAGTTCTTC.